This T cell receptor (beta chain) was recovered during a study of T cells in Graves' hyperthyroidism and ophthalmopathy. Study-wide findings and caveats: A model built on 13 V-J features separated ophthalmopathy from stable hyperthyroidism.

This CDR3 comprises 15 residues. The germline gives CDR1 SGDLS, CDR2 YYNGEE. Trimming removed 1 base from V and 6 bases from J; junction bases left unmatched: 5. The study defined stable Graves' hyperthyroidism as no ophthalmopathy progression within 18 months. Any patient presenting with uncontrolled infection, other autoimmune disease, pregnancy or lactation was left out. Using roughly 9.4 ml of fresh peripheral blood, PBMCs were prepared. A remark on this clonotype: The antigen remains unidentified.

Template material for amplifying TCR beta CDR3 regions consisted of RNA transcripts. The HTBI primer set served for first-round RT-PCR of the TCR CDR3. TCRdb reanalysed the multiplex PCR reads using MiXCR and keeps one entry per CDR3 protein. The sample shows some 500,000 distinct CDR3 sequences, approximately 14% of them seen only once. This sequence joins TRBV9 and TRBJ2-7, with 12 bases lining up with TRBD2. The sample consisted of blood. The sequence came from a woman between 18 and 30 years old with Graves' hyperthyroidism. CDR3 protein: CASSVRGLAGGEQYF. In DNA, the CDR3 is TGTGCCAGCAGCGTAAGGGGACTAGCGGGTGGCGAGCAGTACTTC.